The 10 T cell receptor beta chains below all came from one sample that was sequenced in a study of T cell repertoires in cytomegalovirus infection. TCRdb fed the reads into MiXCR, producing one record per CDR3 protein. Counted here are about 160,000 distinct CDR3 sequences, roughly a fifth occurring once; the ten biggest clones make up roughly 25%. These TCRs' antigens remain unknown. This specimen was CD8+ T cells from cultured PBMCs, taken from culture after CMV antigen stimulation. All receptors come from a human donor in good health (CMV status not recorded). Some clones in this sample may be carry-over from other donors' samples.

This clonotype appeared a few times. The CDR3 DNA is TGCAGCGTTGACCCCCGACTCGCCTATGGCTACACCTTC. Protein sequence: CSVDPRLAYGYTF. This chain connects TRBV29-1 to TRBJ1-2, with unresolved D. V was trimmed by 3 bases and J by 4 bases, leaving 12 bases between them. The V gene's germline CDR1 is SQVTM and CDR2 ANQGSEA. The CDR3 is 13 residues long.

This clonotype has a handful of counts. This sequence joins TRBV12-5 and TRBJ1-1; possible D gene TRBD1, 6 bases. The CDR3 consists of 15 residues. Germline lookup yields CDR1 LGHNT and CDR2 FRNRAP. V lost 2 bases and J lost 8, with 18 bases in between. The CDR3 loop reads CASGLPSLDSPEAFF. Written as DNA, the CDR3 is TGTGCTAGTGGTTTGCCCTCCCTGGACAGTCCGGAAGCTTTCTTT.

This clonotype was seen only a few times. The chain carries TRBV7-8 and TRBJ1-1; 9 bases are shared with TRBD1. This CDR3 is 23 amino acids long. Germline assignment: CDR1 SGHVS and CDR2 FQNEAQ. Trimming at V came to 5 bases and at J to 1 base, leaving 29 bases not matched to a gene. Here the CDR3 reads CASSLDRGRWGGGGVWENTEAFF. CDR3 coding DNA: TGTGCCAGCAGCCTCGACAGGGGGAGGTGGGGTGGAGGTGGAGTGTGGGAGAACACTGAAGCTTTCTTT. The full variable domain, rest sourced from reference TRBV7-8 and TRBJ1-1, is GAGVSQSPRYKVAKRGQDVALRCDPISGHVSLFWYQQALGQGPEFLTYFQNEAQLDKSGLPSDRFFAERPEGSVSTLKIQRTQQEDSAVYLCASSLDRGRWGGGGVWENTEAFFGQGTRLTVV.

The chain is built from TRBV4-1 and TRBJ2-5; weak D call: TRBD2 (6 bases). Germline V gene data show CDR1 as MGHRA and CDR2 as YSYEKL. The CDR3 length is 16 residues. V was trimmed by 2 bases and J by 2 bases, leaving 15 bases between them. Here the CDR3 reads CASSQPARGGQETQYF. In DNA, the CDR3 is TGCGCCAGCAGCCAACCCGCGAGGGGAGGACAAGAGACCCAGTACTTC.

This clonotype occurred a few times. The rearrangement links TRBV28 to TRBJ1-1; tentatively, D is TRBD1 (6 bases). CDR1 is MDHEN, CDR2 SYDVKM, per germline. The CDR3 is made up of 17 amino acids. Trimming shortened V by 3 bases and J by 0 bases, and 17 bases separated the two germline ends. The CDR3 spells CASSLGHLILMNTEAFF. The CDR3 region has the DNA TGTGCCAGCAGTTTGGGACACCTAATTCTCATGAACACTGAAGCTTTCTTT. The full variable domain, its missing parts supplied by reference TRBV28 and TRBJ1-1, is DVKVTQSSRYLVKRTGEKVFLECVQDMDHENMFWYRQDPGLGLRLIYFSYDVKMKEKGDIPEGYSVSREKKERFSLILESASTNQTSMYLCASSLGHLILMNTEAFFGQGTRLTVV.

The rearrangement links TRBV10-3 to TRBJ1-1, with a weak D call TRBD1 (5 bases). This CDR3 contains 14 residues. Trimming shortened V by 6 bases and J by 0 bases, and 11 bases separated the two germline ends. Germline V gene lookup returns CDR1 ENHRY and CDR2 SYGVKD. CDR3 DNA: TGTGCCATCAGGGGCGGGGGAATGAACACTGAAGCTTTCTTT. This sequence encodes CAIRGGGMNTEAFF.

V and J are TRBV13 and TRBJ2-6; D is unclear. V was trimmed by 4 bases and J by 0 bases, leaving 10 bases between them. The germline CDR1 and CDR2 sequences are PRHDT and FYEKMQ (reference sequence). CDR3 length equals 16 residues. In nucleotides, the CDR3 is TGTGCCAGCAGCTCTCATATCAGCTCTGGGGCCAACGTCCTGACTTTC. As protein: CASSSHISSGANVLTF.

This clonotype was seen a handful of times. This chain uses TRBV11-2 with TRBJ2-3; D might be TRBD1 (6 bases). The CDR3 is 16 amino acids. Trimming cost V 4 bases and J 5 bases, with 19 bases left between them. Germline values: CDR1 SGHAT, CDR2 FQNNGV. CDR3 sequence reads: CASSSWESLGGDTQYF. The CDR3 DNA reads as TGTGCCAGCAGCTCGTGGGAGTCCCTAGGGGGAGATACGCAGTATTTT.

The rearrangement uses TRBV7-2 and TRBJ2-7; TRBD1 matches 8 bases. Looked up from germline, CDR1 is SGHTA and CDR2 is FQGNSA. V lost 0 bases and J lost 1; bases outside the gene matches: 8. This CDR3 has 17 residues. The CDR3, as DNA: TGTGCCAGCAGCTTAGCGCCAGGACAGGGCCTATCCTACGAGCAGTACTTC. Its protein product is CASSLAPGQGLSYEQYF. Using reference TRBV7-2 and TRBJ2-7 for the parts outside the CDR3, the full variable domain is GAGVSQSPSNKVTEKGKDVELRCDPISGHTALYWYRQSLGQGLEFLIYFQGNSAPDKSGLPSDRFSAERTGGSVSTLTIQRTQQEDSAVYLCASSLAPGQGLSYEQYFGPGTRLTVT.

The chain has TRBV4-1 and TRBJ2-3; D remains unclear. The CDR3 has 17 residues. The germline gives CDR1 MGHRA, CDR2 YSYEKL. V lost 0 bases and J 0 bases, leaving 13 bases between the germline ends. The CDR3 spells CASSQETGRASTDTQYF. The DNA of the CDR3 is TGCGCCAGCAGCCAAGAGACTGGACGGGCTAGCACAGATACGCAGTATTTT.